The 6 T cell receptor beta chains presented below share a single source sample, sequenced in a study of cytomegalovirus exposure and HLA in healthy donors. The primer mix had 60 Vbeta and 13 Jbeta primers. Profiling relied on immunoSEQ multiplex PCR, and the TCRdb table lists in-frame clones only, not all of them. The sample shows around 120,000 clones, 75% to 90% of them seen only once. The sequencing sample was made of PBMCs. Receptors were obtained from a woman in her thirties or forties in good health and CMV-seropositive.

The chain recombines TRBV19 with TRBJ1-1, with 7 bases fitting TRBD1. Trimming at V came to 7 bases and at J to 8 bases, leaving 13 bases not matched to a gene. The CDR3 consists of 14 residues. Germline V gene data show CDR1 as LNHDA and CDR2 as SQIVND (reference sequence). The CDR3 loop is CASKWDSPSQEAFF. The DNA of the CDR3 is TGTGCCAGTAAGTGGGACAGTCCCTCACAAGAAGCTTTCTTT.

The V and J genes are TRBV9 and TRBJ2-2, with TRBD1 matching over 8 bases. Germline CDR1 SGDLS, CDR2 YYNGEE. CDR3 length: 15 residues. V lost 0 bases and J lost 7; bases outside the gene matches: 5. The CDR3 region is CASSVVPGGIGELFF. The DNA for the CDR3 is TGTGCCAGCAGCGTAGTCCCAGGGGGCATCGGGGAGCTGTTTTTT.

Here the CDR3 reads CASSVEAASSYEQYF. In DNA form, the CDR3 reads TGTGCCAGCAGCGTAGAGGCGGCCAGCTCCTACGAGCAGTACTTC. The chain links TRBV9 to TRBJ2-7; D is unclear. V dropped 0 bases and J dropped 0 bases, with 10 bases sitting between them. This CDR3 is 15 amino acids long. CDR1 and CDR2 from the germline V gene are SGDLS and YYNGEE.

The chain joins TRBV6-5 to TRBJ1-3; 9 nucleotides match TRBD1. This CDR3 is 15 amino acids long. V shed 6 bases and J 2 bases; nucleotides not matched to a gene: 5. Germline V lookup: CDR1 MNHEY, CDR2 SVGAGI. The CDR3 sequence is CASRPGQGTGNTIYF. CDR3 bases: TGTGCCAGCAGACCGGGACAGGGAACTGGAAACACCATATATTTT.

The CDR3 loop is CASSQTGGAYEQYF. For the CDR3, the DNA is TGTGCCAGCAGCCAAACAGGGGGGGCCTACGAGCAGTACTTC. This sequence joins TRBV4-2 and TRBJ2-7, with D perhaps matching TRBD1 (8 bases). The germline V and J ends were trimmed by 2 bases and 2 bases, with 10 bases remaining between them. The germline gives CDR1 LGHNA, CDR2 YNFKEQ. CDR3 length: 14 amino acids.

The rearrangement joins TRBV7-8 to TRBJ2-1; no clear D gene. CDR1 is SGHVS and CDR2 is FQNEAQ in the germline V gene. There are 15 residues in the CDR3. V was clipped by 1 base and J by 4 bases, with 11 bases between them. The CDR3 DNA reads as TGTGCCAGCAGCTTAGAGTTTGGCAAATACAATGAGCAGTTCTTC. It yields the protein CASSLEFGKYNEQFF.